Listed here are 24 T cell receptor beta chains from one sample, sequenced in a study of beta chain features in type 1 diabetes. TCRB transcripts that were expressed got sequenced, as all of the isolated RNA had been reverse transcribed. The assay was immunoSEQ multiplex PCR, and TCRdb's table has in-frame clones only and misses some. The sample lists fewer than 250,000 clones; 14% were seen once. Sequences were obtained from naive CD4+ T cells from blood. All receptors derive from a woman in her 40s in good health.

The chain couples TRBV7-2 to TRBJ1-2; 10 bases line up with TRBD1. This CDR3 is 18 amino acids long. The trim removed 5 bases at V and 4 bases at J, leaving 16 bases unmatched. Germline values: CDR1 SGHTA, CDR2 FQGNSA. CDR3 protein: CASSPNPETGTGAYGYTF. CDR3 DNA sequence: TGTGCCAGCAGCCCGAACCCGGAGACGGGGACAGGGGCCTATGGCTACACCTTC.

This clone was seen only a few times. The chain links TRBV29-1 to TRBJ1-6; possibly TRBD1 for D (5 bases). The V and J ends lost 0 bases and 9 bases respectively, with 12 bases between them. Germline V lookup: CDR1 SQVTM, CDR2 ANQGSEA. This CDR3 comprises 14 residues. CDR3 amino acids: CSVEEGGIGSPLHF. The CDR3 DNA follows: TGCAGCGTTGAAGAGGGGGGAATCGGTTCACCCCTCCACTTT.

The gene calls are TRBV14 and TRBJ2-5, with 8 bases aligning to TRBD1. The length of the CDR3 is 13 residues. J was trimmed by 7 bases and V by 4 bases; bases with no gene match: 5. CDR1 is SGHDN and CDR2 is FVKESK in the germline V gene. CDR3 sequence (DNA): TGTGCCAGCAGCCCTCAGGGGGCCGGGACCCAGTACTTC. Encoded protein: CASSPQGAGTQYF.

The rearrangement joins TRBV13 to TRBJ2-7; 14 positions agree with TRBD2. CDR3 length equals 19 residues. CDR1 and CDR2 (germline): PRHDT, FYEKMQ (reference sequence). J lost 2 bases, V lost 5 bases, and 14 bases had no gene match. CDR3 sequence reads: CASSTRTSGGPGRAYEQYF. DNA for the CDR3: TGTGCCAGCAGCACCCGGACTAGCGGGGGGCCCGGCCGTGCCTACGAGCAGTACTTC.

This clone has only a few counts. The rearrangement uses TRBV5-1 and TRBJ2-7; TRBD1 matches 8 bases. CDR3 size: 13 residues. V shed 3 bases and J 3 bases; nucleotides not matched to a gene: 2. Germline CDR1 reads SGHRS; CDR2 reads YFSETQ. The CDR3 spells CASSWGTGYEQYF. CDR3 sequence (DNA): TGCGCCAGCAGCTGGGGGACAGGCTACGAGCAGTACTTC.

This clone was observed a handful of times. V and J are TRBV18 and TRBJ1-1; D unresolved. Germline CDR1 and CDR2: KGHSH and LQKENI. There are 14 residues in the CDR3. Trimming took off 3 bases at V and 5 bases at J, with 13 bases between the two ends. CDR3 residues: CASSPLKSQTEAFF. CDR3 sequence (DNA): TGTGCCAGCTCACCCTTAAAAAGTCAGACTGAAGCTTTCTTT.

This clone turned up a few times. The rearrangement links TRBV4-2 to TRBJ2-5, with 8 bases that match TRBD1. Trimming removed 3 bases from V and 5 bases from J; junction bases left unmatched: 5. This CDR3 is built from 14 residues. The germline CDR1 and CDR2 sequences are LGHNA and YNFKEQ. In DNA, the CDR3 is TGTGCCAGCAGCCAGGGTGACAGGGGTGAGACCCAGTACTTC. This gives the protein CASSQGDRGETQYF.

CDR3 in amino acids: CASSIDRAGYTF. The CDR3 region has the DNA TGTGCCAGCAGCATCGACAGGGCTGGCTACACCTTC. The chain employs TRBV5-4 and TRBJ1-2; 7 positions match TRBD1. The V and J ends lost 4 bases and 7 bases, in that order; junction bases with no gene match: 4. Per the germline V gene, CDR1 is SGHNT and CDR2 is YYREEE (reference sequence). The length of the CDR3 is 12 residues.

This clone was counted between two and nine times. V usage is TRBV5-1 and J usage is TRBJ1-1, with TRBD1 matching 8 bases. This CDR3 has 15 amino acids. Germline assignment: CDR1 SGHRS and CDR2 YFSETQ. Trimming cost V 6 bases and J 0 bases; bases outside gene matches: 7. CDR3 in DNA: TGCGCCAGCACCCTCACAGGGGGGGTGAACACTGAAGCTTTCTTT. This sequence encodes CASTLTGGVNTEAFF.

In DNA, the CDR3 is TGTGCCAGCAGCGCCAACACAGGGATGAACACTGAAGCTTTCTTT. Its translation: CASSANTGMNTEAFF. The gene calls are TRBV9 and TRBJ1-1; possible D gene TRBD1, 6 bases. V was shortened by 3 bases and J by 0 bases, with 12 bases between the two germline ends. The CDR3 is 15 residues long. Germline V gene sequence: CDR1 SGDLS, CDR2 YYNGEE.

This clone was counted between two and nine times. In DNA form, the CDR3 reads TGTGCCAGCAGCTTAGGGGGACTAGCGGGGGAATACTACGAGCAGTACTTC. Translation gives CASSLGGLAGEYYEQYF. The V call is TRBV7-9, the J call TRBJ2-7; 14 bases fit TRBD2. The CDR3 spans 17 residues. Per the germline V gene, CDR1 is SEHNR and CDR2 is FQNEAQ (reference sequence). With 1 base clipped from V and 3 bases from J, the junction kept 5 bases outside the gene matches.

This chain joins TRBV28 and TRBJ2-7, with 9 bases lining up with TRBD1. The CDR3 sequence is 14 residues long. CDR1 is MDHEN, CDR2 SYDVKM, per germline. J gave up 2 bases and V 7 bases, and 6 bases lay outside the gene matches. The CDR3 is CASNSGQGPYEQYF. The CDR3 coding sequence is TGTGCCAGCAATTCGGGACAGGGTCCCTACGAGCAGTACTTC.

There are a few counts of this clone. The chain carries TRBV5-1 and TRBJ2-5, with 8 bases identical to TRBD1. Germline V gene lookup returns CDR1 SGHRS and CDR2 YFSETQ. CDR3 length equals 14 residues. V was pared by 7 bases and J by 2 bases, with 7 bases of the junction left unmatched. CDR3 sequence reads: CASGKDRGQETQYF. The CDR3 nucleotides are TGCGCCAGCGGAAAAGACAGGGGACAAGAGACCCAGTACTTC.

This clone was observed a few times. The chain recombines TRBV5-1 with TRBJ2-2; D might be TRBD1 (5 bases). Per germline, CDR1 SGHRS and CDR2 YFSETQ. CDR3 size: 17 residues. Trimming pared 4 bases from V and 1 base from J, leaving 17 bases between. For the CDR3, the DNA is TGCGCCAGCAGCCTACTATTCGGGCAGGGGAACACCGGGGAGCTGTTTTTT. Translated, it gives CASSLLFGQGNTGELFF.

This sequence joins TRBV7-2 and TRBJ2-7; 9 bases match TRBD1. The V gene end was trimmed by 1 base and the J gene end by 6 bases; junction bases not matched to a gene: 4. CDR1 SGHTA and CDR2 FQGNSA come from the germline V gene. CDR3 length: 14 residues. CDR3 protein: CASSLGTGVIEQYF. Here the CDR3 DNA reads TGTGCCAGCAGCTTAGGGACAGGGGTAATCGAGCAGTACTTC. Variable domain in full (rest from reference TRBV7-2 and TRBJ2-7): GAGVSQSPSNKVTEKGKDVELRCDPISGHTALYWYRQSLGQGLEFLIYFQGNSAPDKSGLPSDRFSAERTGGSVSTLTIQRTQQEDSAVYLCASSLGTGVIEQYFGPGTRLTVT.

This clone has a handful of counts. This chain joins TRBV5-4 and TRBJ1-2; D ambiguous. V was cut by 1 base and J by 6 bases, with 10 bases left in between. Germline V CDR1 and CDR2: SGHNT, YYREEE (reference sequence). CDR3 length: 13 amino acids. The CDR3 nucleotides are TGTGCCAGCAGCTTGTCAGCGAGGGATGGCTACACCTTC. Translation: CASSLSARDGYTF.

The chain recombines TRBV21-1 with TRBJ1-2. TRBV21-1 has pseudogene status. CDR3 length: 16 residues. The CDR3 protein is CASSTSGTKGSYGYTF. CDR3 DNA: TGTGCCAGCAGCACCTCCGGGACTAAGGGTTCGTATGGCTACACCTTC.

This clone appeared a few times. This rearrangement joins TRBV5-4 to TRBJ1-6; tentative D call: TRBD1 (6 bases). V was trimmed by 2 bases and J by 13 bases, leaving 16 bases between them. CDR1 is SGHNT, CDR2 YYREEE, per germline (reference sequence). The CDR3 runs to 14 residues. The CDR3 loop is CASSLDRPAGPLHF. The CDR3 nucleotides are TGTGCCAGCAGCTTAGACAGGCCAGCGGGGCCCCTCCACTTT.

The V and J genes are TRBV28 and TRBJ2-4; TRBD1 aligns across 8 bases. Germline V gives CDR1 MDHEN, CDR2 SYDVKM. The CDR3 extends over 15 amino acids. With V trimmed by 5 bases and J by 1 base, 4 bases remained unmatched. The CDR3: CASSTGGTAKNIQYF. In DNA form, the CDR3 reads TGTGCCAGCAGTACAGGGGGAACGGCCAAAAACATTCAGTACTTC.

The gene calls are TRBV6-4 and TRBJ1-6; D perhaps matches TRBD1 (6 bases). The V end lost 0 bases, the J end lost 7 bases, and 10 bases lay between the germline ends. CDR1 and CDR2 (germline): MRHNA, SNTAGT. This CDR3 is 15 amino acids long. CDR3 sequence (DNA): TGTGCCAGCAGTGACTCGGCAGGGGTCAATTCACCCCTCCACTTT. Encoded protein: CASSDSAGVNSPLHF.

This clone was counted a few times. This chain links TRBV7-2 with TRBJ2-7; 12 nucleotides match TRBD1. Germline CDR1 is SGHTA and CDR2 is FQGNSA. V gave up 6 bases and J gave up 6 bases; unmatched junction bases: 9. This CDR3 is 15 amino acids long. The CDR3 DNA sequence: TGTGCCAGCAGAAGGGACAGGGGGCTTTTCCTCGAGCAGTACTTC. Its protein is CASRRDRGLFLEQYF.

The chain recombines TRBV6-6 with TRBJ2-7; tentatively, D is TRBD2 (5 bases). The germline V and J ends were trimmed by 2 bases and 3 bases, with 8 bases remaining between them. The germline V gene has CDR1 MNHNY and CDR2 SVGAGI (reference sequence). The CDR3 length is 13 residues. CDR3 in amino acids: CASSYRTLYEQYF. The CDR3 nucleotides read TGTGCCAGCAGTTACAGGACTCTCTACGAGCAGTACTTC.

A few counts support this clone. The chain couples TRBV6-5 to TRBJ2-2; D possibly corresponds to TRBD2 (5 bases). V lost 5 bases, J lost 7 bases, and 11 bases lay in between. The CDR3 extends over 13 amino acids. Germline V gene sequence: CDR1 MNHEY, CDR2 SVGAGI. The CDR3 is CASSKLEFGELFF. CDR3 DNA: TGTGCCAGCAGTAAACTAGAGTTCGGGGAGCTGTTTTTT.

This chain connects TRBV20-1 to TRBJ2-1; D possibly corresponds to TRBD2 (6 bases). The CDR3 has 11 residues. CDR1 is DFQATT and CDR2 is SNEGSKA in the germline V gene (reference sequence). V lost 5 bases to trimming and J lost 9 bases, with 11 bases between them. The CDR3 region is CSASVAVEQFF. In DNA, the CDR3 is TGCAGTGCTTCAGTAGCGGTTGAGCAGTTCTTC.